This TCR beta chain was captured by sequencing in a study of cytotoxic CD8 clonotypes in ibrutinib-treated CLL. The V gene's germline CDR1 is SGHRS and CDR2 YFSETQ. The CDR3 covers 14 residues. The germline V and J ends were trimmed by 1 base and 0 bases, with 6 bases remaining between them. Measured with immunoSEQ multiplex PCR; TCRdb has only the in-frame clones, and not every one. This sample has 150,000 or so clones, with approximately 85% found just once. The sample was PBMCs, taken after 24 months of ibrutinib treatment. The chain has TRBV5-1 and TRBJ2-3; TRBD1 might be the D (6 bases). The clonotype was recovered from a human donor with chronic lymphocytic leukemia. The CDR3 loop reads CASSLQGSTDTQYF. The DNA for the CDR3 is TGCGCCAGCAGCTTGCAGGGGAGCACAGATACGCAGTATTTT.